Here is one T cell receptor (beta chain) with its context. Libraries were prepared by immunoSEQ multiplex PCR; TCRdb keeps only in-frame clonotypes and omits some of them. The sample has under 90,000 clones; 79% are singletons. Time point indicated: baseline, week 1 (first vaccination visit). Treatment here: pre-vaccination baseline after standard-of-care therapy. Tumors from donors were new WHO grade 3 or 4 IDH1-mutant astrocytomas with ATRX loss. These data belong to a study of a mutant IDH1 vaccine in newly diagnosed glioma. This CDR3 comprises 14 residues. Trimming pared 4 bases from V and 0 bases from J, leaving 7 bases between. Looked up from germline, CDR1 is SGHRS and CDR2 is YFSETQ.

The J gene is TRBJ1-4, the V gene TRBV5-1, with D tentatively TRBD1 (5 bases). This TCR was sampled from a man over 45 with glioma. The sequencing used PBMCs, collected from a glioma patient treated with radiotherapy, temozolomide or both. This CDR3 reads CASSGTSTNEKLFF. The CDR3 nucleotides are TGCGCCAGCAGCGGGACCTCAACTAATGAAAAACTGTTTTTT.